The sequence of this TCR beta chain was determined in a study of beta chain features in type 1 diabetes. General study points: Patients and controls would share equally any PCR tilt toward shorter templates. Among patients with Type 1 diabetes, TCRB CDR3s were moderately but significantly shorter in every one of the four CD4+ subsets. Across patients, naive, central memory and Treg TCRB repertoires exhibited apparently greater similarity than was observed across healthy donors. At VDJ recombination sites, type 1 diabetes patients had fewer insertions and more deleted nucleotides.

Expressed TCRB transcripts were sequenced, since all the RNA that had been isolated was reverse transcribed. Each sample of naive, central memory or regulatory T cells had, on average, roughly 3.5 million reads. Measured with immunoSEQ multiplex PCR; TCRdb has only the in-frame clones, and not every one. The sample includes a few hundred thousand clones, around 12% of them seen just once. As for this clone: Its antigen remains unidentified.

Unmatched junction bases numbered 4, after V lost 6 bases and J lost 5 bases. The germline gives CDR1 MNHEY, CDR2 SVGAGI. The CDR3 extends over 13 amino acids. This chain uses TRBV6-5 with TRBJ1-5, with 7 bases lining up with TRBD1. The sample comprised naive CD4+ T cells from blood. The sequence was obtained from a young woman with type 1 diabetes. CDR3 region: CASRPTGDQPQHF. The CDR3 DNA reads TGTGCCAGCAGACCTACAGGGGATCAGCCCCAGCATTTT.